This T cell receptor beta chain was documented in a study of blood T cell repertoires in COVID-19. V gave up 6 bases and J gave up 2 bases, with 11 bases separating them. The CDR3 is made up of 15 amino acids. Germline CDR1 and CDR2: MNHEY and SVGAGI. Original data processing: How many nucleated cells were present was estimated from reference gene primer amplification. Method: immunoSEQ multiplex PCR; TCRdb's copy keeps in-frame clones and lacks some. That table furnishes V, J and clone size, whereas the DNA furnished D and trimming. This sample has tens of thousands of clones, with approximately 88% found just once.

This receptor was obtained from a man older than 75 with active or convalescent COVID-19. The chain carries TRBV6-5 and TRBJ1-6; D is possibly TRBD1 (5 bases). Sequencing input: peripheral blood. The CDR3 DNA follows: TGTGCCAGCAGCAAGGAGACAGCCTATAATTCACCCCTCCACTTT. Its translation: CASSKETAYNSPLHF.